This T cell receptor beta chain stems from a study of T cells in Graves' hyperthyroidism and ophthalmopathy. CDR1 and CDR2 from the germline V gene are KGHSH and LQKENI. This CDR3 is built from 14 residues. The ends were cut back, 1 base at V and 3 bases at J, with 7 bases in the middle. RNA transcripts were the template for amplifying TCR beta CDR3 regions. Researchers ran a first-round RT-PCR on the TCR CDR3 using the HTBI primer set. TCRdb passed the multiplex PCR reads through MiXCR, listing each CDR3 protein once. Of around 580,000 distinct CDR3 sequences detected, just over 45% appear once; the ten largest clones hold around 7.7%.

The source material was peripheral blood or thyroid tissue (not recorded which). The rearrangement uses TRBV18 and TRBJ1-3; unclear D gene. The sequence was collected from a woman aged 18-30 years with Graves' hyperthyroidism. The CDR3 DNA reads as TGTGCCAGCTCACCACAGGGCTTTGGAAACACCATATATTTT. Its protein is CASSPQGFGNTIYF.